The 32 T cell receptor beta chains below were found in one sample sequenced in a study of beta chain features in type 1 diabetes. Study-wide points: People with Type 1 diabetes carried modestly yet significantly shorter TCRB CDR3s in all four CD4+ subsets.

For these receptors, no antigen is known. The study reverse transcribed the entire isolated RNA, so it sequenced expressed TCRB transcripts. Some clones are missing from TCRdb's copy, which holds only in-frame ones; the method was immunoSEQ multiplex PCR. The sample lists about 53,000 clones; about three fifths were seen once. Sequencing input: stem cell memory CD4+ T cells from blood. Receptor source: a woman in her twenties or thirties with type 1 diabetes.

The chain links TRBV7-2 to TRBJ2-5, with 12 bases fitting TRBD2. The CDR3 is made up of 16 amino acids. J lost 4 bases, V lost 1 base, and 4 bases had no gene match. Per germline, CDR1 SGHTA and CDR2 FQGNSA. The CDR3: CASSLVTGLAGETQYF. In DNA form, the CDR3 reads TGTGCCAGCAGCTTAGTGACGGGACTAGCGGGAGAGACCCAGTACTTC.

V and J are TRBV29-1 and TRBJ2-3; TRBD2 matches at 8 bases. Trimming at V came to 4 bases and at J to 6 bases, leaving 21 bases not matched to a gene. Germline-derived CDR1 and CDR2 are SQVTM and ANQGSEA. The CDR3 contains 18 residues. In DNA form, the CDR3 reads TGCAGCGTTGGTAGGACAAAACCCGGGACTAGGGTAGCGGATACGCAGTATTTT. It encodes CSVGRTKPGTRVADTQYF.

The DNA of the CDR3 is TGTGCCAGCAGCTTAAATCGGGCCGGGGAGCTGTTTTTT. Translation gives CASSLNRAGELFF. V usage is TRBV7-3 and J usage is TRBJ2-2; D ambiguous. Per the germline V gene, CDR1 is SGHTA and CDR2 is FQGTGA. CDR3 length equals 13 residues. Between the trimmed V and J ends, which lost 1 base and 6 bases, there was a span of 6 bases.

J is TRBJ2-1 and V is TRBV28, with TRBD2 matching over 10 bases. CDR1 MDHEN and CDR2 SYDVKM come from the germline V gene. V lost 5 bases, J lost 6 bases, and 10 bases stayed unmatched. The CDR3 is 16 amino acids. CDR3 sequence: CASSAPGAGGPNEQFF. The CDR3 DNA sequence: TGTGCCAGCAGTGCCCCCGGAGCGGGAGGGCCCAATGAGCAGTTCTTC.

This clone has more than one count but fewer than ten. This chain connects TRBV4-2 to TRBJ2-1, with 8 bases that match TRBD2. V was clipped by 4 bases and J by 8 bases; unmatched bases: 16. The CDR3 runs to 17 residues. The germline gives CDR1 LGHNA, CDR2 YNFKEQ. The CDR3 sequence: CASSPSPVSGSSDEQFF. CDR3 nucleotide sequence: TGTGCCAGCAGCCCTAGTCCGGTCAGCGGGAGCTCCGATGAGCAGTTCTTC.

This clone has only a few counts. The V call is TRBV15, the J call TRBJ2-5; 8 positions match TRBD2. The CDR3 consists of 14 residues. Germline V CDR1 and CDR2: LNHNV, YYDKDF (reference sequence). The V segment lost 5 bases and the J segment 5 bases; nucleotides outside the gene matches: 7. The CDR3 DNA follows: TGTGCCACCAGCCCCCGACCGGGAGGGGAGACCCAGTACTTC. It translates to CATSPRPGGETQYF. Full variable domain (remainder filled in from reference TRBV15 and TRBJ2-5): DAMVIQNPRYQVTQFGKPVTLSCSQTLNHNVMYWYQQKSSQAPKLLFHYYDKDFNNEADTPDNFQSRRPNTSFCFLDIRSPGLGDTAMYLCATSPRPGGETQYFGPGTRLLVL.

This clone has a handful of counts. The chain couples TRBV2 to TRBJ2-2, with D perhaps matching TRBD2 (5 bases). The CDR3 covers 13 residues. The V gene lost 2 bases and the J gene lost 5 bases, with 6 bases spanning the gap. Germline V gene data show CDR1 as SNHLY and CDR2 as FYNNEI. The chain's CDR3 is CASSETGTGELFF. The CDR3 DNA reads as TGTGCCAGCAGTGAAACGGGAACCGGGGAGCTGTTTTTT.

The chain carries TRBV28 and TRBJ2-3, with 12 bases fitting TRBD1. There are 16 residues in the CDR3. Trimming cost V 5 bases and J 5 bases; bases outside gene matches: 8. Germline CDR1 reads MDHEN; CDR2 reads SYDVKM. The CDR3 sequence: CASSPAGTGGKDTQYF. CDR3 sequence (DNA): TGTGCCAGCAGTCCCGCCGGGACAGGGGGCAAAGATACGCAGTATTTT.

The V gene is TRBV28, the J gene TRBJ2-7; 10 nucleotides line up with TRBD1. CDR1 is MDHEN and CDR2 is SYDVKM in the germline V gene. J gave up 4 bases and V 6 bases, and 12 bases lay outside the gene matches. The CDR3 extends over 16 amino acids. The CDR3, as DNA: TGTGCCAGCAGCATTAATAGGGGACAGGGGAGGTACGAGCAGTACTTC. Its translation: CASSINRGQGRYEQYF.

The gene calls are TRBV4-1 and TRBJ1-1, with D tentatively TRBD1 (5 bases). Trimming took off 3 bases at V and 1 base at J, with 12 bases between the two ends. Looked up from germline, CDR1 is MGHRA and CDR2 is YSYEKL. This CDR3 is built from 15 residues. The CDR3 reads CASSQGGVPNTEAFF. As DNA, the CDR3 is TGCGCCAGCAGCCAGGGGGGAGTACCGAACACTGAAGCTTTCTTT.

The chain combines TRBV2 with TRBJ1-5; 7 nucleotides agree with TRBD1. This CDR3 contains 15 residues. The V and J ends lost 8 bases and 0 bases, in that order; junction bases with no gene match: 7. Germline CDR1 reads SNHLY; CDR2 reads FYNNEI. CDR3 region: CASQGQIVSNQPQHF. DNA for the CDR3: TGTGCCAGCCAGGGACAGATCGTTAGCAATCAGCCCCAGCATTTT.

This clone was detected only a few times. The CDR3: CSVLAGGSSYNEQFF. The CDR3 DNA reads TGCAGCGTCCTAGCGGGAGGGAGCTCCTACAATGAGCAGTTCTTC. The V call is TRBV29-1, the J call TRBJ2-1; TRBD2 aligns across 12 bases. The CDR3 has 15 amino acids. With V trimmed by 6 bases and J by 0 bases, 3 bases remained unmatched. Germline V lookup: CDR1 SQVTM, CDR2 ANQGSEA.

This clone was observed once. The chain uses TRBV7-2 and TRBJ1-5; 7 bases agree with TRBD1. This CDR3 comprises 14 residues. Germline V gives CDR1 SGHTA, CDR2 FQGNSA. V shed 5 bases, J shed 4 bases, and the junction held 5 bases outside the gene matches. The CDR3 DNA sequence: TGTGCCAGCAGCGCGGGACAGCGTAATCAGCCCCAGCATTTT. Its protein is CASSAGQRNQPQHF.

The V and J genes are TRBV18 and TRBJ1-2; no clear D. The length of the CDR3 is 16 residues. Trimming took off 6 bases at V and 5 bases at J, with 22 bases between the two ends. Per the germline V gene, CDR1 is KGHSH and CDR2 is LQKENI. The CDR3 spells CASSLQESREWYGYTF. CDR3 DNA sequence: TGTGCCAGCTCTCTCCAAGAGTCCCGGGAATGGTATGGCTACACCTTC. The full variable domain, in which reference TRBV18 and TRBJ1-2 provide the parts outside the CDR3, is NAGVMQNPRHLVRRRGQEARLRCSPMKGHSHVYWYRQLPEEGLKFMVYLQKENIIDESGMPKERFSAEFPKEGPSILRIQQVVRGDSAAYFCASSLQESREWYGYTFGSGTRLTVV.

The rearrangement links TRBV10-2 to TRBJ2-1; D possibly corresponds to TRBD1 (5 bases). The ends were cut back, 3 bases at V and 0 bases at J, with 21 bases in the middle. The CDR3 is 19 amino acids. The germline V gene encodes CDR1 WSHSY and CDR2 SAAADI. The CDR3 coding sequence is TGCGCCAGCAGTGATTTGTCCAAAGGGGTCCTAGACTCCTACAATGAGCAGTTCTTC. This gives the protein CASSDLSKGVLDSYNEQFF.

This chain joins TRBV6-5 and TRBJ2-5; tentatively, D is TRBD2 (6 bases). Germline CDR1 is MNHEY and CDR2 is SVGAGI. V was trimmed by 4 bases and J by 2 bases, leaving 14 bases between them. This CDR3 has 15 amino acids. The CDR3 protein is CASSSWRGQQETQYF. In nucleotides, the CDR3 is TGTGCCAGCAGTTCCTGGAGGGGCCAACAAGAGACCCAGTACTTC.

The CDR3 is CASSTGTQETQYF. CDR3 DNA: TGTGCCAGTAGTACTGGGACTCAAGAGACCCAGTACTTC. V usage is TRBV19 and J usage is TRBJ2-5, with D tentatively TRBD2 (6 bases). V lost 4 bases and J 2 bases, leaving 8 bases between the germline ends. Germline values: CDR1 LNHDA, CDR2 SQIVND (reference sequence). The CDR3 extends over 13 amino acids.

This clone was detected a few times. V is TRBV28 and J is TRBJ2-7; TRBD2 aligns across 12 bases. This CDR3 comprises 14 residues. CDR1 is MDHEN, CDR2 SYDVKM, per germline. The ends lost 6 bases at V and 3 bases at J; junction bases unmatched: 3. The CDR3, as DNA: TGTGCCAGCAGACTAGCGGGAGGCATCTACGAGCAGTACTTC. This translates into CASRLAGGIYEQYF. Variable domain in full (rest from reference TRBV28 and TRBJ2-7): DVKVTQSSRYLVKRTGEKVFLECVQDMDHENMFWYRQDPGLGLRLIYFSYDVKMKEKGDIPEGYSVSREKKERFSLILESASTNQTSMYLCASRLAGGIYEQYFGPGTRLTVT.

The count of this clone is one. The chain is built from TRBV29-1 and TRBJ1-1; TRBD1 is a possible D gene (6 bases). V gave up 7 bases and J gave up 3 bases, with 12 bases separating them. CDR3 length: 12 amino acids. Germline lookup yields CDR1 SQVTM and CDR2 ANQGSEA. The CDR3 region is CSGGQSDTEAFF. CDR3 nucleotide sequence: TGCAGCGGTGGACAGTCAGACACTGAAGCTTTCTTT. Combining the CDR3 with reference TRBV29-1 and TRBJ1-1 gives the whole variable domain SAVISQKPSRDICQRGTSLTIQCQVDSQVTMMFWYRQQPGQSLTLIATANQGSEATYESGFVIDKFPISRPNLTFSTLTVSNMSPEDSSIYLCSGGQSDTEAFFGQGTRLTVV.

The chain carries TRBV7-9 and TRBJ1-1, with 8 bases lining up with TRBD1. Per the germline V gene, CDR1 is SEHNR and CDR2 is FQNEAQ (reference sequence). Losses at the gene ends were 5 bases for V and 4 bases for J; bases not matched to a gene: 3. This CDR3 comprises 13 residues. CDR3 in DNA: TGTGCCAGCAGCACCCAGGGGGCCACTGAAGCTTTCTTT. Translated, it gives CASSTQGATEAFF.

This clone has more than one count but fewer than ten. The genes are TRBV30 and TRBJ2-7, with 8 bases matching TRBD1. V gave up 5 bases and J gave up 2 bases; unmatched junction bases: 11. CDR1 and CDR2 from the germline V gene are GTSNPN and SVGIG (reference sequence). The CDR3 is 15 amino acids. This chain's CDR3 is CAWDPDRGRTYEQYF. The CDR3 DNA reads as TGTGCCTGGGATCCCGACAGGGGACGAACCTACGAGCAGTACTTC.

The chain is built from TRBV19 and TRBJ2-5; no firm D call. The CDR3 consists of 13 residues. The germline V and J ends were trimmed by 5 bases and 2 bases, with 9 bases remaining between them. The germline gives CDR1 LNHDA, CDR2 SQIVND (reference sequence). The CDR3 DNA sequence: TGTGCCAGTAGTCCCACCCGGCAAGAGACCCAGTACTTC. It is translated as CASSPTRQETQYF.

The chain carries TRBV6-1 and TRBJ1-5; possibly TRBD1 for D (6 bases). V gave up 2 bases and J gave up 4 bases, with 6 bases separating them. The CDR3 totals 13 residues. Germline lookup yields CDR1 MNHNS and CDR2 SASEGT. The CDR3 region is CASSEQGNQPQHF. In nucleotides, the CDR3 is TGTGCCAGCAGTGAACAGGGGAATCAGCCCCAGCATTTT.

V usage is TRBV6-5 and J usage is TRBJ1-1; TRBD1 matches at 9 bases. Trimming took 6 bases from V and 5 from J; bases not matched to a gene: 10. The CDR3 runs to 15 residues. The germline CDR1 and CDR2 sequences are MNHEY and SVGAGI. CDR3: CASRGEQGARTEAFF. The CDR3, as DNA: TGTGCCAGCAGAGGCGAACAGGGGGCGCGGACTGAAGCTTTCTTT.

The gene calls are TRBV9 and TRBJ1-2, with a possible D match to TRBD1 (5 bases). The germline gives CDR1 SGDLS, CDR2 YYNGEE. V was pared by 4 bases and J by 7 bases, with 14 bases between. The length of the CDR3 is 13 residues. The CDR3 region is CASSPPGGFGYTF. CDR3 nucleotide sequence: TGTGCCAGCAGCCCCCCCGGGGGGTTTGGCTACACCTTC.

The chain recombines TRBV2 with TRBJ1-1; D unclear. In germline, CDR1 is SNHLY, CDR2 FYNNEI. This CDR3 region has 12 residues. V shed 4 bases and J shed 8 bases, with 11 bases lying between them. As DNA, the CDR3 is TGTGCCAGCAGTGTAGACCGGGGAGAAGCTTTCTTT. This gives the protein CASSVDRGEAFF.

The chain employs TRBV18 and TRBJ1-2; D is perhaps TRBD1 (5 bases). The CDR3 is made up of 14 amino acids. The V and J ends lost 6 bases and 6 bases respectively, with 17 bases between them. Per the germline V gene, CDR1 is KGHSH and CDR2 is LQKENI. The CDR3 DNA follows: TGTGCCAGCTCCACCCGGCAGGGTAGGGATGGCTACACCTTC. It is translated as CASSTRQGRDGYTF.

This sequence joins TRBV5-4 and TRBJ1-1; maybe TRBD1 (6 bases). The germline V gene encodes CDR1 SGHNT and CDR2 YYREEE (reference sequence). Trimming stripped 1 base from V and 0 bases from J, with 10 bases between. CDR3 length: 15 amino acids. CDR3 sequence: CASSLKGVLNTEAFF. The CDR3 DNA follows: TGTGCCAGCAGCTTGAAGGGGGTTCTGAACACTGAAGCTTTCTTT.

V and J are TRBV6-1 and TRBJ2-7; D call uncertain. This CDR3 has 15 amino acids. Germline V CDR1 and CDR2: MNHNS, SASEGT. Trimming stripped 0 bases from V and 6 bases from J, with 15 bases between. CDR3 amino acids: CASSEATAFSGEQYF. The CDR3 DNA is TGTGCCAGCAGTGAAGCAACAGCCTTCTCTGGCGAGCAGTACTTC.

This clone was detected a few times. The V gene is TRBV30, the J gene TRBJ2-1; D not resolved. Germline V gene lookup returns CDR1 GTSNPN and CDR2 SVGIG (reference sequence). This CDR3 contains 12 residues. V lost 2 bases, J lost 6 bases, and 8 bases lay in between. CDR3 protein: CAWSPQRNEQFF. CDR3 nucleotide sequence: TGTGCCTGGAGTCCCCAGCGCAATGAGCAGTTCTTC.

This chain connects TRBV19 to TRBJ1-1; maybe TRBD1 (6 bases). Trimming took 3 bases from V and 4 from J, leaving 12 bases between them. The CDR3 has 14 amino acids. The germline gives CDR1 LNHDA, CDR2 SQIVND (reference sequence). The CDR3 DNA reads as TGTGCCAGTAGTATGACAGGAAGGGGCACTGAAGCTTTCTTT. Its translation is CASSMTGRGTEAFF.

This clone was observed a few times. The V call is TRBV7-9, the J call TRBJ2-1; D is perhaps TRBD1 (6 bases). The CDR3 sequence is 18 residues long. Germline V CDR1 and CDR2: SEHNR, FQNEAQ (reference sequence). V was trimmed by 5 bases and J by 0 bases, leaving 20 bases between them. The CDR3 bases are TGTGCCAGCAGCCGCACAGGGCCTCCCTTCTCCTCCTACAATGAGCAGTTCTTC. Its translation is CASSRTGPPFSSYNEQFF. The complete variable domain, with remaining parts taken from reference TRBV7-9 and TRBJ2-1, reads DTGVSQNPRHKITKRGQNVTFRCDPISEHNRLYWYRQTLGQGPEFLTYFQNEAQLEKSRLLSDRFSAERPKGSFSTLEIQRTEQGDSAMYLCASSRTGPPFSSYNEQFFGPGTRLTVL.